These 30 T cell receptor beta chains share one sample of origin, sequenced in a study of cytomegalovirus exposure and HLA in healthy donors. 60 Vbeta and 13 Jbeta primers were used in PCR. Some clones are missing from TCRdb's copy, which holds only in-frame ones; the method was immunoSEQ multiplex PCR. Among fewer than 200,000 clones listed, around 80% were seen once. Input material: PBMCs. These receptors came from a man aged 40-50 years in good health and CMV-seronegative.

The rearrangement uses TRBV27 and TRBJ2-1; maybe TRBD2 (6 bases). From germline, CDR1 is MNHEY and CDR2 SMNVEV (reference sequence). The CDR3 is made up of 14 amino acids. V was pared by 5 bases and J by 10 bases, with 18 bases between. The CDR3 sequence: CASSPHTSPGEQFF. The DNA of the CDR3 is TGTGCCAGCAGTCCACACACTAGCCCTGGGGAGCAGTTCTTC.

The chain combines TRBV10-3 with TRBJ1-2; 9 bases align to TRBD1. Germline trimming cut 6 bases from V and 0 bases from J; bases unmatched to any gene: 8. CDR3 length equals 16 residues. Germline V lookup: CDR1 ENHRY, CDR2 SYGVKD. The chain's CDR3 is CAIRTEGQGTNYGYTF. The CDR3 DNA reads as TGTGCCATCAGGACGGAGGGACAGGGAACTAACTATGGCTACACCTTC.

The chain has TRBV7-9 and TRBJ1-2; D might be TRBD1 (5 bases). CDR1 and CDR2 from the germline V gene are SEHNR and FQNEAQ (reference sequence). The CDR3 covers 13 residues. V gave up 5 bases and J gave up 5 bases, with 12 bases separating them. CDR3 nucleotide sequence: TGTGCCAGCAGCCCAACCGACAGATATGGCTACACCTTC. Encoded protein: CASSPTDRYGYTF.

V usage is TRBV30 and J usage is TRBJ2-7, with D uncertain. V lost 0 bases and J lost 2, with 8 bases in between. The CDR3 consists of 13 residues. Germline V gene sequence: CDR1 GTSNPN, CDR2 SVGIG (reference sequence). CDR3 in amino acids: CAWSVVSAYEQYF. In nucleotides, the CDR3 is TGTGCCTGGAGTGTAGTCAGTGCCTACGAGCAGTACTTC. Together with reference TRBV30 and TRBJ2-7, the CDR3 gives the full variable domain: SQTIHQWPATLVQPVGSPLSLECTVEGTSNPNLYWYRQAAGRGLQLLFYSVGIGQISSEVPQNLSASRPQDRQFILSSKKLLLSDSGFYLCAWSVVSAYEQYFGPGTRLTVT.

This chain links TRBV28 with TRBJ2-7; D might be TRBD1 (5 bases). Trimming shortened V by 6 bases and J by 2 bases, and 11 bases separated the two germline ends. This CDR3 is 13 amino acids long. Germline V lookup: CDR1 MDHEN, CDR2 SYDVKM. The CDR3 is CASRLQGTYEQYF. The DNA of the CDR3 is TGTGCCAGCAGGTTGCAGGGAACCTACGAGCAGTACTTC.

The chain is built from TRBV7-2 and TRBJ1-2, with TRBD1 matching over 9 bases. The CDR3 sequence is 15 residues long. The junction had 10 bases not matched to a gene; V was cut back by 5 bases and J by 6 bases. Germline CDR1 SGHTA, CDR2 FQGNSA. The CDR3 sequence is CASSQYRTGADGYTF. In DNA form, the CDR3 reads TGTGCCAGCAGCCAATATCGGACAGGGGCGGATGGCTACACCTTC.

J is TRBJ2-3 and V is TRBV19; D is possibly TRBD2 (6 bases). The CDR3 is made up of 16 amino acids. The V and J ends lost 5 bases and 1 base respectively, with 16 bases between them. CDR1 and CDR2 (germline): LNHDA, SQIVND (reference sequence). This CDR3 reads CASSPLGQRGTDTQYF. In DNA form, the CDR3 reads TGTGCCAGTAGTCCACTAGGGCAGCGGGGCACAGATACGCAGTATTTT. Based on the CDR3 plus reference TRBV19 and TRBJ2-3, the full variable domain is DGGITQSPKYLFRKEGQNVTLSCEQNLNHDAMYWYRQDPGQGLRLIYYSQIVNDFQKGDIAEGYSVSREKKESFPLTVTSAQKNPTAFYLCASSPLGQRGTDTQYFGPGTRLTVL.

The rearrangement links TRBV19 to TRBJ1-1, with D uncertain. Germline assignment: CDR1 LNHDA and CDR2 SQIVND (reference sequence). The length of the CDR3 is 12 residues. The V end lost 7 bases, the J end lost 3 bases, and 9 bases lay between the germline ends. Here the CDR3 reads CASISGDTEAFF. Here the CDR3 DNA reads TGTGCCAGTATAAGTGGAGACACTGAAGCTTTCTTT.

The chain has TRBV5-1 and TRBJ2-7, with TRBD1 identical over 8 bases. Germline-derived CDR1 and CDR2 are SGHRS and YFSETQ. The trim removed 4 bases at V and 0 bases at J, leaving 6 bases unmatched. The CDR3 loop spans 15 amino acids. CDR3 loop: CASSPGQGISYEQYF. In DNA form, the CDR3 reads TGCGCCAGCAGCCCCGGACAGGGCATCTCCTACGAGCAGTACTTC.

The chain couples TRBV5-4 to TRBJ2-7, with 7 positions matching TRBD2. The length of the CDR3 is 13 residues. V shed 7 bases, J shed 3 bases, and the junction held 7 bases outside the gene matches. Germline V lookup: CDR1 SGHNT, CDR2 YYREEE (reference sequence). This CDR3 is CASGSGGRYEQYF. CDR3 in DNA: TGTGCCAGCGGCTCGGGAGGCCGCTACGAGCAGTACTTC.

The chain couples TRBV18 to TRBJ1-1; 10 nucleotides align to TRBD1. This CDR3 has 13 residues. Germline V gene data show CDR1 as KGHSH and CDR2 as LQKENI. Trimming cost V 6 bases and J 8 bases; bases outside gene matches: 6. The CDR3 bases are TGTGCCAGCTCCCCCGGGACAGGGGAAGAAGCTTTCTTT. Translation gives CASSPGTGEEAFF. The full variable domain, in which reference TRBV18 and TRBJ1-1 provide the parts outside the CDR3, is NAGVMQNPRHLVRRRGQEARLRCSPMKGHSHVYWYRQLPEEGLKFMVYLQKENIIDESGMPKERFSAEFPKEGPSILRIQQVVRGDSAAYFCASSPGTGEEAFFGQGTRLTVV.

The rearrangement links TRBV5-1 to TRBJ1-6; D may be TRBD1 (6 bases). This CDR3 contains 16 residues. V shed 1 base and J shed 8 bases, with 16 bases lying between them. Germline V CDR1 and CDR2: SGHRS, YFSETQ. The CDR3 coding sequence is TGCGCCAGCAGCTTGAGTACAGGGAGTTTGGATTCACCCCTCCACTTT. Translated: CASSLSTGSLDSPLHF.

The chain links TRBV5-6 to TRBJ1-6, with D unresolved. Germline V lookup: CDR1 SGHDT, CDR2 YYEEEE. The CDR3 runs to 14 residues. The V end lost 0 bases, the J end lost 6 bases, and 7 bases lay between the germline ends. The CDR3 sequence is CASSLGSPNSPLHF. As DNA, the CDR3 is TGTGCCAGCAGCTTGGGTAGCCCTAATTCACCCCTCCACTTT.

The rearrangement uses TRBV7-9 and TRBJ2-3; TRBD2 matches 7 bases. Per the germline V gene, CDR1 is SEHNR and CDR2 is FQNEAQ (reference sequence). The CDR3 sequence is 14 residues long. Germline trimming cut 5 bases from V and 6 bases from J; bases unmatched to any gene: 8. In nucleotides, the CDR3 is TGTGCCAGCAGCCAAAAGCGGGAACGGGATACGCAGTATTTT. It translates to CASSQKRERDTQYF.

J is TRBJ2-7 and V is TRBV7-2; 8 positions agree with TRBD1. This CDR3 is 14 amino acids long. The trim removed 1 base at V and 5 bases at J, leaving 4 bases unmatched. Germline CDR1 is SGHTA and CDR2 is FQGNSA. In DNA form, the CDR3 reads TGTGCCAGCAGCTTAGAACCAGGGGGCCACGAGCAGTACTTC. Translating it yields CASSLEPGGHEQYF.

Only a few counts were recorded for this clone. The CDR3 is CASRKGDRGLGNEQFF. The CDR3 nucleotides read TGTGCCAGCAGGAAAGGAGACAGGGGGCTAGGTAATGAGCAGTTCTTC. This chain joins TRBV28 and TRBJ2-1, with 10 bases fitting TRBD1. V gave up 6 bases and J gave up 7 bases; unmatched junction bases: 12. The CDR3 consists of 16 residues. Per the germline V gene, CDR1 is MDHEN and CDR2 is SYDVKM.

The chain uses TRBV11-2 and TRBJ2-7; 9 nucleotides line up with TRBD1. CDR3 length: 15 amino acids. Germline assignment: CDR1 SGHAT and CDR2 FQNNGV. The J segment lost 4 bases and the V segment lost 4 bases, leaving 8 bases of the junction unmatched. CDR3: CASSSPGQGEYEQYF. The CDR3 nucleotides are TGTGCCAGCAGCTCTCCGGGACAGGGAGAGTACGAGCAGTACTTC.

The chain couples TRBV6-5 to TRBJ2-7, with D possibly TRBD2 on 6 matching bases. This CDR3 comprises 16 residues. The V and J ends lost 4 bases and 4 bases respectively, with 20 bases between them. The V gene's germline CDR1 is MNHEY and CDR2 SVGAGI. The CDR3 loop reads CASSSRRAGSPYEQYF. The CDR3 bases are TGTGCCAGCAGTTCACGGCGGGCGGGAAGTCCGTACGAGCAGTACTTC.

The chain has TRBV19 and TRBJ1-5; 9 positions agree with TRBD1. J was trimmed by 6 bases and V by 0 bases; bases with no gene match: 6. Germline V CDR1 and CDR2: LNHDA, SQIVND (reference sequence). This CDR3 region has 16 residues. The CDR3 DNA follows: TGTGCCAGTAGTATAGACCCCGGGACAGGGTTTCAGCCCCAGCATTTT. Translating it yields CASSIDPGTGFQPQHF.

The chain carries TRBV29-1 and TRBJ1-2; the D is unclear. Trimming left V 0 bases short and J 3 bases short, with 5 bases between. The CDR3 is 12 residues long. From germline, CDR1 is SQVTM and CDR2 ANQGSEA. CDR3 sequence: CSVEDSDYGYTF. The CDR3 bases are TGCAGCGTTGAAGATTCGGACTATGGCTACACCTTC. Together with reference TRBV29-1 and TRBJ1-2, the CDR3 gives the full variable domain: SAVISQKPSRDICQRGTSLTIQCQVDSQVTMMFWYRQQPGQSLTLIATANQGSEATYESGFVIDKFPISRPNLTFSTLTVSNMSPEDSSIYLCSVEDSDYGYTFGSGTRLTVV.

V and J are TRBV2 and TRBJ1-2; D is ambiguous. V lost 0 bases to trimming and J lost 5 bases, with 13 bases between them. The CDR3 has 15 residues. The germline gives CDR1 SNHLY, CDR2 FYNNEI. CDR3 region: CASSEALRGGYGYTF. The CDR3 DNA is TGTGCCAGCAGTGAAGCGCTACGGGGTGGGTATGGCTACACCTTC.

The rearrangement links TRBV30 to TRBJ2-2, with 9 bases matching TRBD1. Germline V gene sequence: CDR1 GTSNPN, CDR2 SVGIG (reference sequence). J gave up 6 bases and V 2 bases, and 10 bases lay outside the gene matches. The CDR3 consists of 16 residues. The CDR3 DNA reads TGTGCCTGGAGTCCGCGGTCGGGACAGGGCTCCGGGGAGCTGTTTTTT. Protein: CAWSPRSGQGSGELFF. Combining the CDR3 with reference TRBV30 and TRBJ2-2 gives the whole variable domain SQTIHQWPATLVQPVGSPLSLECTVEGTSNPNLYWYRQAAGRGLQLLFYSVGIGQISSEVPQNLSASRPQDRQFILSSKKLLLSDSGFYLCAWSPRSGQGSGELFFGEGSRLTVL.

This clone was recorded only once. The gene calls are TRBV30 and TRBJ2-1, with TRBD2 identical over 12 bases. The CDR3 covers 15 residues. CDR1 and CDR2 (germline): GTSNPN, SVGIG (reference sequence). With V trimmed by 1 base and J by 6 bases, 4 bases remained unmatched. CDR3 DNA: TGTGCCTGGAGTGAAAAGGGACTAGCGGGCAATGAGCAGTTCTTC. Translated, it gives CAWSEKGLAGNEQFF.

The chain joins TRBV5-6 to TRBJ1-6, with a possible D match to TRBD1 (5 bases). The CDR3 covers 17 residues. Germline V gives CDR1 SGHDT, CDR2 YYEEEE. The V and J ends lost 0 bases and 0 bases respectively, with 10 bases between them. CDR3 in amino acids: CASSLAGDFSYNSPLHF. The CDR3 nucleotides read TGTGCCAGCAGCTTGGCGGGGGACTTCTCCTATAATTCACCCCTCCACTTT.

The chain joins TRBV5-5 to TRBJ1-1; D is unclear. V lost 4 bases and J 7 bases, leaving 20 bases between the germline ends. The germline V gene encodes CDR1 SGHKS and CDR2 YYEKEE (reference sequence). The CDR3 sequence is 15 residues long. The CDR3 bases are TGTGCCAGCAGCCCGTGGGGAGGGTGGGCAGGTGAAGCTTTCTTT. Amino acid sequence: CASSPWGGWAGEAFF. Based on the CDR3 plus reference TRBV5-5 and TRBJ1-1, the full variable domain is DAGVTQSPTHLIKTRGQQVTLRCSPISGHKSVSWYQQVLGQGPQFIFQYYEKEERGRGNFPDRFSARQFPNYSSELNVNALLLGDSALYLCASSPWGGWAGEAFFGQGTRLTVV.

The genes are TRBV5-4 and TRBJ1-2; 11 bases are a match to TRBD1. The CDR3 runs to 14 residues. Germline V CDR1 and CDR2: SGHNT, YYREEE (reference sequence). The trim removed 3 bases at V and 4 bases at J, leaving 2 bases unmatched. The CDR3 here is CASSSDRGLYGYTF. DNA of the CDR3: TGTGCCAGCAGCTCGGACAGGGGGCTCTATGGCTACACCTTC.

V gene TRBV7-3 combines with J gene TRBJ1-6; possibly TRBD1 for D (6 bases). Between the trimmed V and J ends, which lost 4 bases and 8 bases, there was a span of 21 bases. Germline CDR1 is SGHTA and CDR2 is FQGTGA. The CDR3 is 17 residues long. CDR3 DNA: TGTGCCAGCAGCTCCGGCGGAACAGGGAGAAGGGATTCACCCCTCCACTTT. Translation: CASSSGGTGRRDSPLHF.

The chain links TRBV7-8 to TRBJ1-1; D unresolved. CDR1 and CDR2 from the germline V gene are SGHVS and FQNEAQ. Trimming shortened V by 2 bases and J by 4 bases, and 11 bases separated the two germline ends. This CDR3 spans 14 amino acids. The CDR3 here is CASSLLGEGTEAFF. CDR3 DNA: TGTGCCAGCAGCTTACTTGGGGAGGGCACTGAAGCTTTCTTT. The full variable domain, its missing parts supplied by reference TRBV7-8 and TRBJ1-1, is GAGVSQSPRYKVAKRGQDVALRCDPISGHVSLFWYQQALGQGPEFLTYFQNEAQLDKSGLPSDRFFAERPEGSVSTLKIQRTQQEDSAVYLCASSLLGEGTEAFFGQGTRLTVV.

The chain joins TRBV29-1 to TRBJ2-7; no definite D call. Germline lookup yields CDR1 SQVTM and CDR2 ANQGSEA. CDR3 length: 13 residues. Deletions cut 6 bases from V and 5 bases from J, with 17 bases between. Here the CDR3 reads CSVKTLSGDEQYF. The CDR3 coding sequence is TGCAGCGTAAAGACCCTCAGTGGAGACGAGCAGTACTTC.

The chain couples TRBV18 to TRBJ2-3, with 8 bases matching TRBD2. The CDR3 contains 17 residues. Losses at the gene ends were 4 bases for V and 1 base for J; bases not matched to a gene: 10. Looked up from germline, CDR1 is KGHSH and CDR2 is LQKENI. In DNA form, the CDR3 reads TGTGCCAGCTCACTAGCGGGGCCCCGGGGAGGCACAGATACGCAGTATTTT. Translated, it gives CASSLAGPRGGTDTQYF.